This entry concerns a single TCR beta chain. What antigen it recognizes has not been identified. Per-base quality was not reported, and no clone a single base away is much larger than it. This sample was included in a study of blood T cell repertoires in COVID-19 (dated by TCRdb to about 2020). Looking at the study overall: Samples from collaborators originated in the United States, Italy and Spain and spanned both the acute and convalescent phases of COVID-19. Subjects who had been exposed to COVID-19, were actively infected with it, or had recovered from it provided the deeply sampled blood TCRbeta repertoires that made up the dataset. The repertoires were released in a freely available public database meant as a resource for research on the immune response to SARS-CoV-2. The prospective study material was composed of cDNA or gDNA derived from T cells, B-cell-depleted T cells, or PBMCs. Where available, HLA class I and class II types were obtained from metadata supplied by the sample provider rather than from assay-based typing. The samples were drawn from two sources: the first 160 participants of the ongoing ImmuneRACE study, and some 1,300 subjects contributed by 6 global collaborators. A de-identified subject ID, COVID-19 status, age in years and sex were almost always included in the sample metadata.

TCRbeta CDR3 regions were amplified from genomic DNA by means of the immunoSEQ Assay, a bias-controlled multiplex PCR. In the original analysis: The number of nucleated cells in each sample was estimated by amplification of reference gene primers within the assay. To quantify the absolute abundance of each unique TCRbeta CDR3 rearrangement, sequence reads were collapsed and filtered. For each sample, productive Simpson clonality was calculated by taking the square root of Simpson's diversity index across productive rearrangements. This immuneACCESS table, as held by TCRdb, lists in-frame sequences with V and J called but not all clones. Of the missing ones, under half trace to an unresolved V gene in checked studies; the others have no known cause. Clone size and the V and J calls come from that table; the DNA yielded D and trimming. The sample table holds about 200,000 clones, of which more than 75% were seen once. The top ten clonotypes cover 4% to 5.5% of the sample.

Beyond this particular receptor, the publication reports: How much clinical and demographic metadata was included differed by source and by participant, and the metadata was provided uncurated.

Each collaborating institution followed its own protocols to collect whole blood in K2EDTA tubes. Collaborator samples were shipped for TCRbeta analysis as frozen whole blood, isolated PBMCs, or DNA extracted from either sample type. The sample was peripheral blood. The TCR sequence derives from a human donor in a cohort sampled during active COVID-19.

The CDR3 amino acid sequence is: CASTPDTGELFF. The nucleotides read TGCGCCAGCACCCCAGACACCGGGGAGCTGTTTTTT. The chain joins TRBV5-1 to TRBJ2-2; the D gene cannot be named for sure. CDR1 and CDR2 were assigned from the germline V gene as SGHRS and YFSETQ. V and J are truncated by 6 bases and 3 bases respectively, leaving an intervening sequence of 6 bases. The cysteine opens and the phenylalanine closes a CDR3 of 12 amino acids. This entry keeps only the CDR3 DNA: 36 bases, framed from base 1.